Only one count was recorded for the clone carrying this T cell receptor beta chain. Its antigen is unidentified. The sample originates from a study of OX40 agonist ivuxolimab in advanced cancers. CDR1 is SGHTA and CDR2 is FQGNSA in the germline V gene. The CDR3 runs to 13 residues. Trimming removed 1 base from V and 11 bases from J, with 14 bases in between. Profiling relied on immunoSEQ multiplex PCR, and the TCRdb table lists in-frame clones only, not all of them. The sample holds 70,000 to 95,000 clones, more than 90% seen once. The cohort excluded patients with autoimmune disease history or systemic immunosuppression. The study's findings and limits: Certain nonresponders likewise exhibited a low normalized T-cell clonal expansion. No antigen was identified for the clonally expanded peripheral T cells.

This TCR was recovered from an adult with an advanced solid tumor such as melanoma, head and neck, liver or kidney cancer. Sequencing was performed on CD4+ or CD8+ T cells sorted from blood, taken in a trial of the OX40 agonist ivuxolimab. This chain uses TRBV7-2 with TRBJ1-1, with D perhaps TRBD1 (6 bases). The CDR3 loop reads CASSLGPGAQAFF. The CDR3 region has the DNA TGTGCCAGCAGCTTAGGTCCGGGGGCCCAGGCTTTCTTT.